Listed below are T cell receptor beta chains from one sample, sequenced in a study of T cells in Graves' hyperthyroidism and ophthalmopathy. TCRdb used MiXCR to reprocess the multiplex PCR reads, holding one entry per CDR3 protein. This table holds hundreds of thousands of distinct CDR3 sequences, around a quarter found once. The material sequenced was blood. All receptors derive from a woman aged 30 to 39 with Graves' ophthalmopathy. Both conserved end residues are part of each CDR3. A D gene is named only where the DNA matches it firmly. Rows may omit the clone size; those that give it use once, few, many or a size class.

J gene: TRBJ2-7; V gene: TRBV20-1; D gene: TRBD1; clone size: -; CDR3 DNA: TGCAGTGCTAGATCCGGGACAGGGGACTACGAGCAGTACTTC; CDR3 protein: CSARSGTGDYEQYF
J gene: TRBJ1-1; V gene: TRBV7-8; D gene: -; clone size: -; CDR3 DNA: TGTGCCAGCAGCTTAGCCGTCGCCAACACTGAAGCTTTCTTT; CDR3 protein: CASSLAVANTEAFF
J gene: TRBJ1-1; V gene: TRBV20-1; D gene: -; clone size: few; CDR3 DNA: TGCAGTGCCACCAATGGTAGGCAGGGGTACACTGAAGCTTTCTTT; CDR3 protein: CSATNGRQGYTEAFF
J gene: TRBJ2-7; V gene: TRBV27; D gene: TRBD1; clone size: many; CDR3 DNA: TGTGCCAGCAGTTCCGGGGACAGGATTTACGAGCAGTACTTC; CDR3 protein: CASSSGDRIYEQYF
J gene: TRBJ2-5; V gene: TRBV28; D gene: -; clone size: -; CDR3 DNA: TGTGCCAGCAGTTGGCAGGGCTATGGCGAGACCCAGTACTTC; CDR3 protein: CASSWQGYGETQYF
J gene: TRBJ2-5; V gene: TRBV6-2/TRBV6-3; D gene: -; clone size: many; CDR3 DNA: TGTGCCAGCAGTTATTTGGGACGGTCGCAAGAGACCCAGTACTTC; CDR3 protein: CASSYLGRSQETQYF
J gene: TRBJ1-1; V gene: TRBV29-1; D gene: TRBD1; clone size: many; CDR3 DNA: TGCAGCGCACAGGGGGGTACTGAAGCTTTCTTT; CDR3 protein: CSAQGGTEAFF
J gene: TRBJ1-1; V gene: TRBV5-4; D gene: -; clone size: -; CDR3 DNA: TGTGCCAGCAGCTTGACAGGAGTGGAGGCTGAAGCTTTCTTT; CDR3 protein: CASSLTGVEAEAFF
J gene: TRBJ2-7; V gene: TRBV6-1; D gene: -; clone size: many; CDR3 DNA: TGTGCCAGCAGTGAATGGCGGGGTACAACTTACGAGCAGTACTTC; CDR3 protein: CASSEWRGTTYEQYF
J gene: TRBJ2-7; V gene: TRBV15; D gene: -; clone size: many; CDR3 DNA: TGTGCCACCAGCAGAGGTCCCGCGCAGCAGTACTTC; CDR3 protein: CATSRGPAQQYF
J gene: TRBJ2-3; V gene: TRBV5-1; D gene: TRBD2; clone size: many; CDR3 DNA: TGCGCCAGCAGCGGATCTAGCGGGGGAACAATCACAGATACGCAGTATTTT; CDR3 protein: CASSGSSGGTITDTQYF
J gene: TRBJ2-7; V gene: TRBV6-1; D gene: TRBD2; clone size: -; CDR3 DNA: TGTGCCAGCAGCCCTACAGCTAGCGGGGGAATTTACGAGCAGTACTTC; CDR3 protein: CASSPTASGGIYEQYF
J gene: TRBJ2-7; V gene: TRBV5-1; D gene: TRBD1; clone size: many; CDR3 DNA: TGCGCCAGCAGCTTGGCCCAGGGGGCGCTGGTCGAGCAGTACTTC; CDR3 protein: CASSLAQGALVEQYF
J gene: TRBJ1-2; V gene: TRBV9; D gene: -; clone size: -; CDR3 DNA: TGTGCCAGCAGCTCTCGCCCCAACTATGGCTACACCTTC; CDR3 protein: CASSSRPNYGYTF
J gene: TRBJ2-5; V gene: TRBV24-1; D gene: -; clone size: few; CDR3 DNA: TGTGCCACCAGTGATCCCCGGGGCAGCGACAGGTACCAAGAGACCCAGTACTTC; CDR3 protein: CATSDPRGSDRYQETQYF
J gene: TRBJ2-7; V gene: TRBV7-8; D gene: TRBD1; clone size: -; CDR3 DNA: TGTGCCAGCAGCCCATTGCCGGGACAGGTGTACGAGCAGTACTTC; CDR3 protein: CASSPLPGQVYEQYF
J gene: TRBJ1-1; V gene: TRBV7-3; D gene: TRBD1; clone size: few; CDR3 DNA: TGTGCCAGCAGCTTAATCCGGGACAGTGAAGCTTTCTTT; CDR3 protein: CASSLIRDSEAFF
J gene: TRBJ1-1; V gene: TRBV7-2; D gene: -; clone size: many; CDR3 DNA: TGTGCCAGCAGCGTTTTTCAGGGCGGTGACACTGAAGCTTTCTTT; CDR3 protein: CASSVFQGGDTEAFF
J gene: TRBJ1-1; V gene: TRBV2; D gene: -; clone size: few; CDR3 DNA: TGTGCCAGCAGTGAGATCCTACAAGCTTTCTTT; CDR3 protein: CASSEILQAFF
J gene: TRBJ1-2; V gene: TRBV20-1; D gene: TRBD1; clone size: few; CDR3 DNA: TGCAGTGCTAGAGGCGGGATCCGGGACAGGGGTACCGGCGGCTACACCTTC; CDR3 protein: CSARGGIRDRGTGGYTF
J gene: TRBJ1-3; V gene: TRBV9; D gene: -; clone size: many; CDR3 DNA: TGTGCCAGCAGCGTAGGTGGGTTCTTAGGAAACACCATATATTTT; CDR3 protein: CASSVGGFLGNTIYF
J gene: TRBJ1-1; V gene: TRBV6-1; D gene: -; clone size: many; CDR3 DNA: TGTGCCAGCAGCGAACCGGCGAACACTGAAGCTTTCTTT; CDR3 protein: CASSEPANTEAFF
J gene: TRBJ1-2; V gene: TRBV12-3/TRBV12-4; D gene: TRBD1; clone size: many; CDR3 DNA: TGTGCCAGCAGTTTAGGCTGGACAGGGGTAGGCTACACCTTC; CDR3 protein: CASSLGWTGVGYTF
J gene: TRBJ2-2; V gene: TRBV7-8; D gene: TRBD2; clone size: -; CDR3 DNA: TGTGCCAGCAGCTTGTTGGGGGGGTCCGGGGAGCTGTTTTTT; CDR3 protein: CASSLLGGSGELFF
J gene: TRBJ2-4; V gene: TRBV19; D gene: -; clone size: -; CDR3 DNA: TGTGCCAGTAGTGCGAATGGGGAAAACATTAAGTACTTC; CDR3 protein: CASSANGENIKYF
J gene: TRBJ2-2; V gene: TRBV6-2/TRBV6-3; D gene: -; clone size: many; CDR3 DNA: TGTGCCAGCAGTTACTACGGCACCGGGGAGCTGTTTTTT; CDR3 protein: CASSYYGTGELFF
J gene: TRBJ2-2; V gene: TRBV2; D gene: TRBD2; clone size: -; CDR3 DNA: TGTGCCAGCAGTGATCGATTTCGACTAGCGGGAGAGGCCGGGGAGCTGTTTTTT; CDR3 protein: CASSDRFRLAGEAGELFF
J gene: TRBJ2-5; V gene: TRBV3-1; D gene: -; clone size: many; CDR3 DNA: TGTGCCAGCAGCCAAGATTTAGTAGCCCGGGAGACCCAGTACTTC; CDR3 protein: CASSQDLVARETQYF
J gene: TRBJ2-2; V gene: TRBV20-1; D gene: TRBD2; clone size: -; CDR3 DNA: TGCAGTGCTAGCGTTAGCGGGGGGGAGGACACCGGGGAGCTGTGTTTT; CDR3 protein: CSASVSGGEDTGELCF
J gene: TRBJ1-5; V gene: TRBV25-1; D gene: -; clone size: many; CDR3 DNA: TGTGCCAGCACCCGAACCATTGAGCCCCAGCATTTT; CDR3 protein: CASTRTIEPQHF
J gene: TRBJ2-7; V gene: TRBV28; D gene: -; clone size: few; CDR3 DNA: TGTGCCAGCAGTTTAGCGGGAAGTACGAGAGAGCAGTACTTC; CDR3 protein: CASSLAGSTREQYF
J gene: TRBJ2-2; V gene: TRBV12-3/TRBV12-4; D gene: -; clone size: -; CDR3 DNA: TGTGCCAGCAGCCGTAACAGGGCCGGGGAGCTGTTTTTT; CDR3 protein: CASSRNRAGELFF
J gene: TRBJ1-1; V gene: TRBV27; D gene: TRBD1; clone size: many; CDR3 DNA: TGTGCCAGCAGTTTAGGCGGGACAGGGAACACTGAAGCTTTCTTT; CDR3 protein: CASSLGGTGNTEAFF
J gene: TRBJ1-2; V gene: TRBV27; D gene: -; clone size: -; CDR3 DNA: TGTGCCAGCAGTTTTGCATCCTCCTATGGCTACACCTTC; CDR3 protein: CASSFASSYGYTF
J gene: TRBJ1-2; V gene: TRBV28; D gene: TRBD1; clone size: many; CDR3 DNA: TGTGCCAGCAGCGCTCCCGGGACAGGGGTCTATGGCTACACCTTC; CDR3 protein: CASSAPGTGVYGYTF
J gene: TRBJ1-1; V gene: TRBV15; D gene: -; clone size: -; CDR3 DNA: TGTGCCACCATCAGAGATCTGGGGAGCTCAAGGACTGAAGCTTTCTTT; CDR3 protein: CATIRDLGSSRTEAFF
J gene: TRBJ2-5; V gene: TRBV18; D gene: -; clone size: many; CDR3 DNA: TGTGCCAGCTCACCTGAGACGGGGCAAGAGACCCAGTACTTC; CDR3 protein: CASSPETGQETQYF
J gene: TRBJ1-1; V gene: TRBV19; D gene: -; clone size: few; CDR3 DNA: TGTGCCAGTAGTATAAGTTCCCCCTCCCTCGGCGCTTTCTTT; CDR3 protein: CASSISSPSLGAFF
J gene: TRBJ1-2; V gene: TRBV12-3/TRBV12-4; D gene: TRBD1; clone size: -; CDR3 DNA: TGTGCCAGCAATTTAGGGACAGGGGGCACCTATGGCTACACCTTC; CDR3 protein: CASNLGTGGTYGYTF
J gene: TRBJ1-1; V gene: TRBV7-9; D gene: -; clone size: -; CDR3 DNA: TGTGCCAGCAGCCCATGGAGGGACACTGAAGCTTTCTTT; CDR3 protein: CASSPWRDTEAFF